Shown below are 32 T cell receptor beta chains from a single sample sequenced in a study of T cell changes during pregnancy in multiple sclerosis. Here immunoSEQ multiplex PCR was the method, and the copy in TCRdb shows in-frame clones only, minus some. The sample has 50,000 to 65,000 clones; 91% are singletons. Sequencing used CD4+ T cells from peripheral blood mononuclear cells, obtained in the first trimester of pregnancy. The receptor source for this set is a female donor with multiple sclerosis, enrolled in a pregnancy study.

Turning to this clone: The germline gene is not matched at one end of the junction; a read error may be the cause. This chain links TRBV30 with TRBJ1-4; D unclear. There are 16 residues in the CDR3. Germline assignment: CDR1 GTSNPN and CDR2 SVGIG (reference sequence). The CDR3, as DNA: TGTGCCTGGAGTGTGACATCGGCAGGTCTTAATGGAAAACTGTTTTTT. This sequence encodes CAWSVTSAGLNGKLFF.

The chain combines TRBV27 with TRBJ1-4, with D perhaps TRBD1 (5 bases). CDR1 and CDR2 (germline): MNHEY, SMNVEV (reference sequence). V gave up 3 bases and J gave up 7 bases, with 15 bases separating them. CDR3 length: 15 residues. The CDR3 DNA reads as TGTGCCAGCAGTTTGAGAAGGCAGGGAGGTGAAAAACTGTTTTTT. Translated: CASSLRRQGGEKLFF.

The J gene is TRBJ2-7, the V gene TRBV7-2, with D possibly TRBD2 on 5 matching bases. The germline V and J ends were trimmed by 3 bases and 1 base, with 16 bases remaining between them. The CDR3 runs 16 residues. The germline gives CDR1 SGHTA, CDR2 FQGNSA. This CDR3 reads CASSFRPGYGSYEQYF. Here the CDR3 DNA reads TGTGCCAGCAGCTTTAGGCCGGGGTACGGATCCTACGAGCAGTACTTC.

The DNA of the CDR3 is TGTGCCAGCAGCAGACTAGCGGGGGCCTACGAGCAGTACTTC. This sequence encodes CASSRLAGAYEQYF. The V and J genes are TRBV7-3 and TRBJ2-7; 12 nucleotides align to TRBD2. The germline gives CDR1 SGHTA, CDR2 FQGTGA. This CDR3 contains 14 residues. The V and J ends lost 5 bases and 2 bases, in that order; junction bases with no gene match: 1.

This rearrangement joins TRBV4-1 to TRBJ2-5; a weak D match, TRBD1 (6 bases). Trimming cost V 1 base and J 5 bases, with 14 bases left between them. Looked up from germline, CDR1 is MGHRA and CDR2 is YSYEKL. The CDR3 runs to 15 residues. CDR3 in amino acids: CASSQGENREETQYF. In DNA, the CDR3 is TGCGCCAGCAGCCAAGGGGAAAACAGGGAGGAGACCCAGTACTTC.

Here the CDR3 DNA reads TGTGCCAGCAGCTATGAGACAGGGAGGCCCGGCAATCAGCCCCAGCATTTT. Residues: CASSYETGRPGNQPQHF. The chain joins TRBV7-2 to TRBJ1-5, with 7 nucleotides matching TRBD1. V shed 4 bases and J 2 bases; nucleotides not matched to a gene: 11. The CDR3 is 17 residues long. The germline CDR1 and CDR2 sequences are SGHTA and FQGNSA.

This chain uses TRBV4-3 with TRBJ2-5; 13 bases align to TRBD2. The germline V gene encodes CDR1 LGHNA and CDR2 YSLEER. V dropped 1 base and J dropped 4; count of bases not matched to a gene: 3. The CDR3 sequence is 16 residues long. The CDR3 DNA is TGCGCCAGCAGCCAAGCCGGGACTAGCGGGACAGAGACCCAGTACTTC. Protein product: CASSQAGTSGTETQYF.

V gene TRBV15 combines with J gene TRBJ2-7; D is uncertain. The CDR3 contains 15 residues. Germline CDR1 is LNHNV and CDR2 is YYDKDF (reference sequence). Trimming took off 1 base at V and 2 bases at J, with 12 bases between the two ends. CDR3 DNA sequence: TGTGCCACCAGCAGAGCTCAGGTCGCCCCCTACGAGCAGTACTTC. Its translation is CATSRAQVAPYEQYF.

This chain links TRBV7-3 with TRBJ1-1; possible D gene TRBD1, 5 bases. There are 13 residues in the CDR3. The ends were cut back, 6 bases at V and 2 bases at J, with 10 bases in the middle. Germline lookup yields CDR1 SGHTA and CDR2 FQGTGA. CDR3: CASREQVNTEAFF. In DNA, the CDR3 is TGTGCCAGCAGGGAACAGGTCAACACTGAAGCTTTCTTT.

This chain joins TRBV6-4 and TRBJ2-7, with 8 bases identical to TRBD1. V shed 6 bases and J 0 bases; nucleotides not matched to a gene: 7. This CDR3 comprises 15 residues. CDR1 and CDR2 (germline): MRHNA, SNTAGT. The CDR3 spells CASSSRDRFSYEQYF. In DNA, the CDR3 is TGTGCCAGCAGCTCCCGGGACAGGTTCTCCTACGAGCAGTACTTC.

The chain couples TRBV18 to TRBJ2-4, with D perhaps TRBD2 (7 bases). The CDR3 consists of 14 residues. V was clipped by 3 bases and J by 8 bases, with 14 bases between them. CDR1 and CDR2 (germline): KGHSH, LQKENI. This chain's CDR3 is CASSPTPGGDIQYF. In DNA form, the CDR3 reads TGTGCCAGCTCACCGACCCCGGGGGGCGACATTCAGTACTTC.

The rearrangement uses TRBV7-9 and TRBJ1-5; D perhaps matches TRBD1 (6 bases). The CDR3 is 14 residues long. Germline V lookup: CDR1 SEHNR, CDR2 FQNEAQ (reference sequence). The V end lost 4 bases, the J end lost 7 bases, and 14 bases lay between the germline ends. CDR3 sequence reads: CASSSQGGGQPQHF. The CDR3 DNA reads as TGTGCCAGCAGCTCCCAAGGGGGAGGGCAGCCCCAGCATTTT.

The V gene is TRBV15, the J gene TRBJ1-2, with D possibly being TRBD1 (6 bases). This CDR3 is built from 15 residues. Deletions cut 0 bases from V and 4 bases from J, with 12 bases between. The germline gives CDR1 LNHNV, CDR2 YYDKDF (reference sequence). The CDR3 spells CATSRDSQGFYGYTF. In nucleotides, the CDR3 is TGTGCCACCAGCAGAGATTCACAGGGATTCTATGGCTACACCTTC.

This chain uses TRBV9 with TRBJ2-1; 7 nucleotides line up with TRBD2. Trimming removed 7 bases from V and 8 bases from J; junction bases left unmatched: 12. The CDR3 runs to 14 residues. Germline CDR1 and CDR2: SGDLS and YYNGEE. For the CDR3, the DNA is TGTGCCAGCCACCCCTTATCGAGCGGGGATGAGCAGTTCTTC. This translates into CASHPLSSGDEQFF.

The chain couples TRBV27 to TRBJ1-6; the match to TRBD1 covers 12 bases. This CDR3 comprises 17 residues. V was pared by 2 bases and J by 7 bases, with 6 bases of the junction left unmatched. Looked up from germline, CDR1 is MNHEY and CDR2 is SMNVEV (reference sequence). DNA of the CDR3: TGTGCCAGCAGTTTAGAGGGACAGGGGGCTTTCAATTCACCCCTCCACTTT. Its translation is CASSLEGQGAFNSPLHF.

The chain joins TRBV6-5 to TRBJ1-2, with TRBD1 matching 7 bases. The V and J ends lost 1 base and 0 bases, in that order; junction bases with no gene match: 2. The CDR3 is 15 residues long. Looked up from germline, CDR1 is MNHEY and CDR2 is SVGAGI. This CDR3 reads CASSYWDRTNYGYTF. The DNA of the CDR3 is TGTGCCAGCAGTTACTGGGACAGAACTAACTATGGCTACACCTTC.

This rearrangement joins TRBV7-3 to TRBJ2-2, with D uncertain. Trimming took 5 bases from V and 5 from J, leaving 6 bases between them. CDR1 SGHTA and CDR2 FQGTGA come from the germline V gene. This CDR3 spans 12 amino acids. This chain's CDR3 is CASSPLTGELFF. The CDR3 DNA follows: TGTGCCAGCAGCCCTTTGACCGGGGAGCTGTTTTTT.

J is TRBJ1-2 and V is TRBV11-2; D possibly corresponds to TRBD1 (5 bases). V was trimmed by 0 bases and J by 0 bases, leaving 8 bases between them. Germline V gene lookup returns CDR1 SGHAT and CDR2 FQNNGV. This CDR3 is built from 15 residues. In DNA, the CDR3 is TGTGCCAGCAGCTTAGAGTCAGGGCCTAACTATGGCTACACCTTC. This encodes CASSLESGPNYGYTF.

The rearrangement joins TRBV6-5 to TRBJ1-1, with TRBD1 identical over 8 bases. The CDR3 totals 14 residues. CDR1 and CDR2 (germline): MNHEY, SVGAGI. V was pared by 6 bases and J by 7 bases, with 10 bases of the junction left unmatched. The chain's CDR3 is CASRPQGARGEAFF. For the CDR3, the DNA is TGTGCCAGCAGACCCCAGGGGGCGCGAGGTGAAGCTTTCTTT.

The gene calls are TRBV27 and TRBJ1-1; D gene uncertain. CDR1 is MNHEY and CDR2 is SMNVEV in the germline V gene (reference sequence). The CDR3 runs 15 residues. Between the trimmed V and J ends, which lost 7 bases and 4 bases, there was a span of 19 bases. The CDR3 reads CASNSWGVKGTEAFF. The CDR3 DNA follows: TGTGCCAGCAATTCATGGGGAGTGAAGGGCACTGAAGCTTTCTTT.

V usage is TRBV18 and J usage is TRBJ1-5; TRBD1 matches at 7 bases. After removal of 3 bases from V and 3 bases from J, the junction contained 2 bases not matched to a gene. The germline V gene has CDR1 KGHSH and CDR2 LQKENI. The CDR3 extends over 14 amino acids. In DNA form, the CDR3 reads TGTGCCAGCTCACCGGGACAGCCCAATCAGCCCCAGCATTTT. Translating it yields CASSPGQPNQPQHF. Drawing the rest from reference TRBV18 and TRBJ1-5, the complete variable domain is NAGVMQNPRHLVRRRGQEARLRCSPMKGHSHVYWYRQLPEEGLKFMVYLQKENIIDESGMPKERFSAEFPKEGPSILRIQQVVRGDSAAYFCASSPGQPNQPQHFGDGTRLSIL.

The chain couples TRBV19 to TRBJ1-1, with 8 bases identical to TRBD1. The CDR3 extends over 16 amino acids. The ends lost 7 bases at V and 0 bases at J; junction bases unmatched: 10. From germline, CDR1 is LNHDA and CDR2 SQIVND (reference sequence). CDR3 bases: TGTGCCAGTAAAAGGGACAGGACAGCCATGAACACTGAAGCTTTCTTT. Translating it yields CASKRDRTAMNTEAFF.

This chain connects TRBV7-3 to TRBJ2-1, with no clear D. V was clipped by 5 bases and J by 2 bases, with 25 bases between them. The CDR3 is 19 residues long. The germline V gene encodes CDR1 SGHTA and CDR2 FQGTGA. CDR3 bases: TGTGCCAGCAGCCCTGAGGTTAGACCACCCAATGGCGCCTACAATGAGCAGTTCTTC. Amino acids: CASSPEVRPPNGAYNEQFF.

This chain links TRBV7-2 with TRBJ2-3; 13 bases are a match to TRBD2. Unmatched junction bases numbered 10, after V lost 5 bases and J lost 2 bases. There are 18 residues in the CDR3. In germline, CDR1 is SGHTA, CDR2 FQGNSA. In DNA, the CDR3 is TGTGCCAGCAGCCCTGCCCGACTAGCGGGGGGCCCCACAGATACGCAGTATTTT. This sequence encodes CASSPARLAGGPTDTQYF. Supplemented by reference TRBV7-2 and TRBJ2-3, the full variable domain reads GAGVSQSPSNKVTEKGKDVELRCDPISGHTALYWYRQSLGQGLEFLIYFQGNSAPDKSGLPSDRFSAERTGGSVSTLTIQRTQQEDSAVYLCASSPARLAGGPTDTQYFGPGTRLTVL.

The chain couples TRBV9 to TRBJ1-6; perhaps TRBD1 as D (5 bases). Germline values: CDR1 SGDLS, CDR2 YYNGEE. This CDR3 spans 13 amino acids. Trimming took off 0 bases at V and 9 bases at J, with 7 bases between the two ends. CDR3 loop: CASSVAGASPLHF. The CDR3 region has the DNA TGTGCCAGCAGCGTAGCTGGGGCTTCACCCCTCCACTTT.

This chain links TRBV7-2 with TRBJ1-1, with D unclear. CDR1 is SGHTA and CDR2 is FQGNSA in the germline V gene. V was cut by 1 base and J by 3 bases, with 9 bases left in between. The CDR3 contains 14 residues. The CDR3 reads CASSLVNRDTEAFF. The CDR3 DNA sequence: TGTGCCAGCAGCTTAGTAAACCGGGACACTGAAGCTTTCTTT. The full variable domain, its missing parts supplied by reference TRBV7-2 and TRBJ1-1, is GAGVSQSPSNKVTEKGKDVELRCDPISGHTALYWYRQSLGQGLEFLIYFQGNSAPDKSGLPSDRFSAERTGGSVSTLTIQRTQQEDSAVYLCASSLVNRDTEAFFGQGTRLTVV.

The chain joins TRBV5-1 to TRBJ2-7; a possible D gene is TRBD1 (5 bases). Trimming stripped 0 bases from V and 6 bases from J, with 7 bases between. The length of the CDR3 is 12 residues. CDR1 SGHRS and CDR2 YFSETQ come from the germline V gene. The CDR3 spells CASSLAGIEQYF. The CDR3 DNA sequence: TGCGCCAGCAGCTTGGCAGGGATCGAGCAGTACTTC.

This rearrangement joins TRBV9 to TRBJ1-4; 9 bases align to TRBD1. Germline CDR1 SGDLS, CDR2 YYNGEE. CDR3 length equals 15 residues. V lost 4 bases, J lost 8 bases, and 9 bases stayed unmatched. Here the CDR3 reads CASSPSGTGSEKLFF. The CDR3 DNA is TGTGCCAGCAGCCCATCCGGGACAGGGTCGGAAAAACTGTTTTTT.

This clone was detected a few times. The chain uses TRBV14 and TRBJ1-4; 9 bases line up with TRBD1. V lost 4 bases and J lost 5; bases outside the gene matches: 5. The CDR3 loop spans 15 amino acids. Germline V gene sequence: CDR1 SGHDN, CDR2 FVKESK. The CDR3 loop is CASSLTGTGNEKLFF. The CDR3 nucleotides read TGTGCCAGCAGCCTTACCGGGACAGGGAATGAAAAACTGTTTTTT.

This chain joins TRBV2 and TRBJ1-5; no definite D call. CDR1 is SNHLY and CDR2 is FYNNEI in the germline V gene. CDR3 length: 19 residues. V lost 2 bases and J 0 bases, leaving 20 bases between the germline ends. CDR3 amino acids: CASSERIGGAPYSNQPQHF. Written as DNA, the CDR3 is TGTGCCAGCAGTGAAAGGATTGGAGGCGCTCCCTATAGCAATCAGCCCCAGCATTTT.

The rearrangement links TRBV7-3 to TRBJ1-2; D unresolved. Germline V gene data show CDR1 as SGHTA and CDR2 as FQGTGA. Trimming shortened V by 1 base and J by 3 bases, and 6 bases separated the two germline ends. The CDR3 length is 13 residues. In nucleotides, the CDR3 is TGTGCCAGCAGCTTAAGTTCCTACTATGGCTACACCTTC. Translation: CASSLSSYYGYTF. The full variable domain, in which reference TRBV7-3 and TRBJ1-2 provide the parts outside the CDR3, is GAGVSQTPSNKVTEKGKYVELRCDPISGHTALYWYRQSLGQGPEFLIYFQGTGAADDSGLPNDRFFAVRPEGSVSTLKIQRTERGDSAVYLCASSLSSYYGYTFGSGTRLTVV.

This clone was counted a single time. J is TRBJ2-1 and V is TRBV5-5, with TRBD2 matching over 11 bases. CDR3 length: 15 residues. Germline CDR1 reads SGHKS; CDR2 reads YYEKEE (reference sequence). V gave up 3 bases and J gave up 9 bases; unmatched junction bases: 8. The CDR3 region is CASSYSGGAGFEQFF. CDR3 sequence (DNA): TGTGCCAGCAGCTATAGCGGGGGGGCTGGGTTTGAGCAGTTCTTC.